This TCR beta chain appears in the sequencing data of a study of human T cells and chemical hapten exposure. Study at large: Small pooled library volume differences chiefly drove per-sample TCR yield variation.

TCRdb re-derived calls from the RACE reads in MiXCR, one entry per CDR3 protein. Found here are 30,000 to 40,000 distinct CDR3 sequences, 12% of them singletons; the top ten hold around 2%. Trimming stripped 1 base from V and 5 bases from J, with 10 bases between. The CDR3 is made up of 14 amino acids. CDR1 SEHNR and CDR2 FQNEAQ come from the germline V gene (reference sequence). Time point in this sample: pre-sensitization, week 0. Treatment here: therapeutic diphenylcyclopropenone sensitization with weekly scalp DPC. Unfractionated whole blood was the source of the extracted total RNA. Here the sequenced sample was whole blood, taken in connection with sensitization to the hapten diphenylcyclopropenone (DPC). The V call is TRBV7-9, the J call TRBJ2-3; either TRBD1 or TRBD2 may fit D (5 bases each). This clonotype originated in a middle-aged woman with alopecia areata. Some clones in this sample may be carry-over from other donors' samples. CDR3: CASSLEQEEDTQYF. The CDR3 coding sequence is TGTGCCAGCAGCTTAGAACAGGAGGAAGATACGCAGTATTTT.